The 25 T cell receptor beta chains reported below all come from one sample, sequenced in a study of T cell repertoires in cytomegalovirus infection. Their recognized antigens are unknown. TCRdb re-called the reads with MiXCR, one entry per CDR3 protein. The top ten hold roughly 13% of the sample, which has hundreds of thousands of distinct CDR3 sequences, roughly 31% seen once. The specimen was cultured CD8+ T cells from PBMCs, collected from culture after CMV antigen stimulation. All receptors come from a human donor in good health (CMV status not recorded). Some clones in this sample may be carry-over from other donors' samples.

This clonotype was found a few times. The chain carries TRBV12-3 or TRBV12-4 and TRBJ2-5, with 9 bases that match TRBD2. V was pared by 1 base and J by 5 bases, with 11 bases of the junction left unmatched. The CDR3 extends over 17 amino acids. Here the CDR3 reads CASSLVSLSGGKETQYF. CDR3 DNA: TGTGCCAGCAGTTTAGTTTCATTGAGCGGGGGGAAGGAGACCCAGTACTTC.

In its sample, this clonotype was seen many times. This chain links TRBV7-6 with TRBJ2-7; no clear D gene. Per germline, CDR1 SGHVS and CDR2 FNYEAQ. V shed 5 bases and J shed 2 bases, with 13 bases lying between them. The CDR3 consists of 14 residues. The chain's CDR3 is CASSLSSGTYEQYF. In nucleotides, the CDR3 is TGTGCCAGCAGCCTTTCGAGTGGGACCTACGAGCAGTACTTC.

J is TRBJ1-2 and V is TRBV6-5; tentative D call: TRBD1 (5 bases). CDR1 MNHEY and CDR2 SVGAGI come from the germline V gene. This CDR3 comprises 15 residues. Trimming left V 0 bases short and J 6 bases short, with 14 bases between. The CDR3 DNA reads TGTGCCAGCAGTTACTCGAGGGGCAGGTTAAATGGCTACACCTTC. Its translation is CASSYSRGRLNGYTF.

V is TRBV6-6 and J is TRBJ1-5, with 11 bases lining up with TRBD1. The V and J ends lost 2 bases and 6 bases, in that order; junction bases with no gene match: 6. Germline V lookup: CDR1 MNHNY, CDR2 SVGAGI (reference sequence). The CDR3 is 16 residues long. In nucleotides, the CDR3 is TGTGCCAGCAGTTACCCTTGGACAGGGGGCCTTCAGCCCCAGCATTTT. Translating it yields CASSYPWTGGLQPQHF.

This clonotype was counted only a few times. The chain carries TRBV24-1 and TRBJ2-1; 9 nucleotides line up with TRBD2. Germline CDR1 and CDR2: KGHDR and SFDVKD. This CDR3 region has 14 residues. With V trimmed by 5 bases and J by 4 bases, 2 bases remained unmatched. This CDR3 is CATSGTSGYNEQFF. The CDR3 DNA follows: TGTGCCACCAGTGGAACTAGCGGGTACAATGAGCAGTTCTTC.

V usage is TRBV7-9 and J usage is TRBJ2-1; D might be TRBD1 or TRBD2, each matching 7 bases. CDR3 size: 14 residues. V lost 2 bases and J lost 7, with 12 bases in between. Germline lookup yields CDR1 SEHNR and CDR2 FQNEAQ (reference sequence). The CDR3 protein is CASSLQGGLNEQFF. The CDR3, as DNA: TGTGCCAGCAGCTTACAGGGGGGGTTAAATGAGCAGTTCTTC.

This clonotype turned up a few times. The chain carries TRBV7-9 and TRBJ1-1, with TRBD1 as a possible D gene (5 bases). Germline V CDR1 and CDR2: SEHNR, FQNEAQ (reference sequence). This CDR3 contains 13 residues. V was clipped by 0 bases and J by 11 bases, with 13 bases between them. The CDR3 region is CASSLAAGKVAFF. The CDR3 DNA reads as TGTGCCAGCAGCTTAGCAGCAGGGAAGGTCGCTTTCTTT.

This chain connects TRBV20-1 to TRBJ2-5; 13 nucleotides align to TRBD2. The CDR3 consists of 17 residues. V shed 0 bases, J shed 5 bases, and the junction held 9 bases outside the gene matches. The V gene's germline CDR1 is DFQATT and CDR2 SNEGSKA (reference sequence). The CDR3 is CSARDWRLAGGGETQYF. The CDR3 DNA sequence: TGCAGTGCTAGAGATTGGAGACTAGCGGGGGGAGGGGAGACCCAGTACTTC.

This clonotype was detected once. This chain connects TRBV4-1 to TRBJ2-1, with 7 positions matching TRBD2. J gave up 3 bases and V 3 bases, and 11 bases lay outside the gene matches. The CDR3 is 17 residues long. Germline V gives CDR1 MGHRA, CDR2 YSYEKL. The CDR3 DNA reads as TGCGCCAGCAGCCACATTGGCGGGGGAGAGAGCTACAATGAGCAGTTCTTC. This sequence encodes CASSHIGGGESYNEQFF.

The table lists this clonotype with many counts. The rearrangement joins TRBV7-2 to TRBJ2-3; D uncertain. In germline, CDR1 is SGHTA, CDR2 FQGNSA. V lost 4 bases and J lost 2, with 7 bases in between. The CDR3 extends over 13 amino acids. CDR3 bases: TGTGCCAGCAGCTCACAGTCCACAGATACGCAGTATTTT. This translates into CASSSQSTDTQYF.

This clonotype has at least ten counts. The chain couples TRBV7-6 to TRBJ2-1; the match to TRBD2 covers 9 bases. V dropped 4 bases and J dropped 4; count of bases not matched to a gene: 5. CDR1 is SGHVS and CDR2 is FNYEAQ in the germline V gene. CDR3 length equals 15 residues. Written as DNA, the CDR3 is TGTGCCAGCAGCTCCGGGACTAGCTATTACAATGAGCAGTTCTTC. It codes for CASSSGTSYYNEQFF.

This clonotype has a handful of counts. This chain links TRBV10-3 with TRBJ1-5, with D possibly being TRBD1 (5 bases). The germline V gene encodes CDR1 ENHRY and CDR2 SYGVKD. The V gene lost 2 bases and the J gene lost 5 bases, with 10 bases spanning the gap. The CDR3 runs 14 residues. The DNA of the CDR3 is TGTGCCATCAGTGAGGGGCAGGGACATCAGCCCCAGCATTTT. This translates into CAISEGQGHQPQHF.

V is TRBV19 and J is TRBJ1-5; TRBD1 matches 7 bases. The J segment lost 2 bases and the V segment lost 9 bases, leaving 7 bases of the junction unmatched. The CDR3 is 14 amino acids. Germline V CDR1 and CDR2: LNHDA, SQIVND (reference sequence). The CDR3 nucleotides read TGTGCCAGCACGACAGGGTGGGGCAATCAGCCCCAGCATTTT. This gives the protein CASTTGWGNQPQHF.

This clonotype was counted ten times or more. The rearrangement joins TRBV7-2 to TRBJ2-6; D unresolved. The germline V and J ends were trimmed by 8 bases and 0 bases, with 11 bases remaining between them. Germline-derived CDR1 and CDR2 are SGHTA and FQGNSA. This CDR3 comprises 15 residues. The CDR3 protein is CASSRVLSGANVLTF. CDR3 DNA sequence: TGTGCCAGCTCGCGAGTTCTCTCTGGGGCCAACGTCCTGACTTTC.

This clonotype has a handful of counts. This chain joins TRBV12-3 or TRBV12-4 and TRBJ1-3, with 7 nucleotides matching TRBD1. V lost 5 bases to trimming and J lost 4 bases; unmatched junction nucleotides: 8. The CDR3 is made up of 15 amino acids. The CDR3 loop reads CASSSPADRGNTIYF. In DNA form, the CDR3 reads TGTGCCAGCAGTAGTCCCGCGGACAGGGGAAACACCATATATTTT.

The chain has TRBV9 and TRBJ2-3; 13 bases agree with TRBD2. Germline values: CDR1 SGDLS, CDR2 YYNGEE. The length of the CDR3 is 17 residues. V shed 3 bases, J shed 4 bases, and the junction held 8 bases outside the gene matches. In nucleotides, the CDR3 is TGTGCCAGCAGCGCCCGACTAGCGGGGGGCAGCGCAGATACGCAGTATTTT. Its translation: CASSARLAGGSADTQYF.

The V call is TRBV2, the J call TRBJ1-1; 8 bases are a match to TRBD1. Germline CDR1 is SNHLY and CDR2 is FYNNEI. V shed 2 bases, J shed 5 bases, and the junction held 4 bases outside the gene matches. The CDR3 totals 14 residues. The CDR3 bases are TGTGCCAGCAGTGAATCGACAGGGGCGACTGAAGCTTTCTTT. Protein: CASSESTGATEAFF.

This rearrangement joins TRBV19 to TRBJ1-2; D is unclear. The V end was cut by 7 bases, the J end by 7 bases, with 13 bases between. Germline V gene data show CDR1 as LNHDA and CDR2 as SQIVND (reference sequence). CDR3 length: 12 residues. DNA for the CDR3: TGTGCCAGTACCTCGGGCCTGGGTGGCTACACCTTC. This translates into CASTSGLGGYTF.

This clonotype was observed once. The chain recombines TRBV5-1 with TRBJ2-5, with 9 nucleotides matching TRBD1. Germline V CDR1 and CDR2: SGHRS, YFSETQ. The CDR3 is made up of 15 amino acids. The trim removed 4 bases at V and 1 base at J, leaving 5 bases unmatched. CDR3 amino acids: CASSIGTGTQETQYF. Here the CDR3 DNA reads TGCGCCAGCAGCATCGGGACAGGGACCCAAGAGACCCAGTACTTC.

This sequence joins TRBV9 and TRBJ1-6; no definite D call. Germline V gene sequence: CDR1 SGDLS, CDR2 YYNGEE. This CDR3 contains 16 residues. Between the trimmed V and J ends, which lost 0 bases and 6 bases, there was a span of 13 bases. CDR3 DNA: TGTGCCAGCAGCGTAGAGACAACGGCCGTTAATTCACCCCTCCACTTT. Protein: CASSVETTAVNSPLHF. Based on the CDR3 plus reference TRBV9 and TRBJ1-6, the full variable domain is DSGVTQTPKHLITATGQRVTLRCSPRSGDLSVYWYQQSLDQGLQFLIQYYNGEERAKGNILERFSAQQFPDLHSELNLSSLELGDSALYFCASSVETTAVNSPLHFGNGTRLTVT.

J is TRBJ1-5 and V is TRBV12-3 or TRBV12-4; D gene ambiguous. The CDR3 extends over 17 amino acids. V dropped 2 bases and J dropped 0 bases, with 14 bases sitting between them. CDR3 amino acids: CASSLMSGIYSNQPQHF. The CDR3 nucleotides read TGTGCCAGCAGTTTAATGTCGGGGATTTATAGCAATCAGCCCCAGCATTTT.

CDR3 protein: CASPREGADYNEQFF. The DNA for the CDR3 is TGTGCCAGCCCAAGGGAAGGGGCAGATTACAATGAGCAGTTCTTC. The rearrangement joins TRBV7-9 to TRBJ2-1; possible D gene TRBD1, 5 bases. Deletions cut 8 bases from V and 4 bases from J, with 18 bases between. The CDR3 covers 15 residues. In germline, CDR1 is SEHNR, CDR2 FQNEAQ (reference sequence).

V and J are TRBV12-3 or TRBV12-4 and TRBJ1-2; the D gene is possibly TRBD1 (5 bases). Deletions cut 3 bases from V and 3 bases from J, with 14 bases between. The CDR3 spans 15 residues. The CDR3, as DNA: TGTGCCAGCAGTTTTGGCACCCGGACATACTATGGCTACACCTTC. Protein: CASSFGTRTYYGYTF.

V is TRBV6-5 and J is TRBJ2-1; a weak D match, TRBD1 (5 bases). V was trimmed by 2 bases and J by 5 bases, leaving 10 bases between them. Germline V CDR1 and CDR2: MNHEY, SVGAGI. This CDR3 has 14 residues. The CDR3 nucleotides read TGTGCCAGCAGTTACCTCCAGGGTCACAATGAGCAGTTCTTC. Translated: CASSYLQGHNEQFF.

The genes are TRBV19 and TRBJ2-3, with 11 bases lining up with TRBD1. Germline-derived CDR1 and CDR2 are LNHDA and SQIVND (reference sequence). The CDR3 is 15 residues long. V gave up 4 bases and J gave up 3 bases; unmatched junction bases: 3. CDR3 in amino acids: CASSKGDRGTDTQYF. CDR3 coding DNA: TGTGCCAGTAGTAAAGGGGACAGGGGGACAGATACGCAGTATTTT.